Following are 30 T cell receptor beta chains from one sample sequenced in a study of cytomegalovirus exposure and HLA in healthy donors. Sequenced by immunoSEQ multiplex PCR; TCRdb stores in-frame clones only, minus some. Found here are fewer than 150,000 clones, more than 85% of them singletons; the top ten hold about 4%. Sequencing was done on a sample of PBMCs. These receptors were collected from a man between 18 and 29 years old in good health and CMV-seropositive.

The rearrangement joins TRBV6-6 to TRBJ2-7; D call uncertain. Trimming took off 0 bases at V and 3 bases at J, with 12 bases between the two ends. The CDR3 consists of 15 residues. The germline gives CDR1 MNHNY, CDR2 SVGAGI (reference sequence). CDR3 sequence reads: CASSYSTVRFYEQYF. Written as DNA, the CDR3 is TGTGCCAGCAGTTACTCGACTGTCAGATTCTACGAGCAGTACTTC.

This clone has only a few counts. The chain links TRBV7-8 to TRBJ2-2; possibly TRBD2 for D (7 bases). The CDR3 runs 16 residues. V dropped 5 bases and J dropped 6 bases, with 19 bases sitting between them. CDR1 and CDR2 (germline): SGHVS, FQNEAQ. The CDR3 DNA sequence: TGTGCCAGCAGCCCATTTGGGGGGGGCTTCCCCGGGGAGCTGTTTTTT. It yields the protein CASSPFGGGFPGELFF. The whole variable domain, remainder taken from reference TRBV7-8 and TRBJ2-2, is GAGVSQSPRYKVAKRGQDVALRCDPISGHVSLFWYQQALGQGPEFLTYFQNEAQLDKSGLPSDRFFAERPEGSVSTLKIQRTQQEDSAVYLCASSPFGGGFPGELFFGEGSRLTVL.

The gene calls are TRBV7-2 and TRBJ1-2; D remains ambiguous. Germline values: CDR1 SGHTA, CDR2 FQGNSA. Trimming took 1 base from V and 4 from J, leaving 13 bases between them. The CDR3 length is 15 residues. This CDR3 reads CASSLGSGVIYGYTF. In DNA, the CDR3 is TGTGCCAGCAGCTTAGGTTCGGGAGTTATCTATGGCTACACCTTC. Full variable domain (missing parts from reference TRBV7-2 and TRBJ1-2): GAGVSQSPSNKVTEKGKDVELRCDPISGHTALYWYRQSLGQGLEFLIYFQGNSAPDKSGLPSDRFSAERTGGSVSTLTIQRTQQEDSAVYLCASSLGSGVIYGYTFGSGTRLTVV.

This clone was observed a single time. CDR3 bases: TGTGCCAGCAGCTTGCGAGACAGGGGGCCCTACTACACCGGGGAGCTGTTTTTT. It specifies CASSLRDRGPYYTGELFF. The J gene is TRBJ2-2, the V gene TRBV5-8; 10 bases match TRBD1. V trimming: 1 base; J trimming: 3 bases; junction bases outside the gene matches: 9. Germline lookup yields CDR1 SGHTS and CDR2 YDEGEE. This CDR3 has 18 amino acids.

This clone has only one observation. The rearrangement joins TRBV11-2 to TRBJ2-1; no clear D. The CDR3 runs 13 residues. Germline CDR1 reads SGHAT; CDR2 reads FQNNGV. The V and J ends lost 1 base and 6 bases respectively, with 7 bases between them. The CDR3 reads CASSLAMANEQFF. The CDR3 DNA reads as TGTGCCAGCAGCTTAGCGATGGCCAATGAGCAGTTCTTC.

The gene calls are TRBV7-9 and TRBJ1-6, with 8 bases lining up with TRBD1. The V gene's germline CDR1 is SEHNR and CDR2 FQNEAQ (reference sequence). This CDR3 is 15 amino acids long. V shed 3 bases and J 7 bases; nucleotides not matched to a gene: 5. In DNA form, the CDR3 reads TGTGCCAGCAGCTTGCAGGGGGCCGGAAATTCACCCCTCCACTTT. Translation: CASSLQGAGNSPLHF.

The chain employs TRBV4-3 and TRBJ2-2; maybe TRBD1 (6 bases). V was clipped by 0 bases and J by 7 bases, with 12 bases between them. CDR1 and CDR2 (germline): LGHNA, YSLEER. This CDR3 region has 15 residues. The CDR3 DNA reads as TGCGCCAGCAGCCAAGAAGGGGGAAGAAGCGGGGAGCTGTTTTTT. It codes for CASSQEGGRSGELFF.

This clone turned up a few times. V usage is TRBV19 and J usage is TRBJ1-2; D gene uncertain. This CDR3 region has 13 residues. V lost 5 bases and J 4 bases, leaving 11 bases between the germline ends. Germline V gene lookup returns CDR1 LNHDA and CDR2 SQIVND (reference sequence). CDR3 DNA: TGTGCCAGTAGTGCGACGGGAAGCTATGGCTACACCTTC. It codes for CASSATGSYGYTF.

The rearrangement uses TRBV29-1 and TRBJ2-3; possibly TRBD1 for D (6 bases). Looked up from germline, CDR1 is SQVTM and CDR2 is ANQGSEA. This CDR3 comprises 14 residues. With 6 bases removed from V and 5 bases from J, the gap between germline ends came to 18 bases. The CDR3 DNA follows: TGCAGCGTGGGAAAGACAGGAGGTGGAGATACGCAGTATTTT. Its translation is CSVGKTGGGDTQYF.

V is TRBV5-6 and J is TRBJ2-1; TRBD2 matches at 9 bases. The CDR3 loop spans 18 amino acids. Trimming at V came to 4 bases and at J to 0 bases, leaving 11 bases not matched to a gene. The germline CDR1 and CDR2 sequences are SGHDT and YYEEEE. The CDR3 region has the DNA TGTGCCAGCAGCCGTGGAGGGACTAGCAGGCCCTCCTACAATGAGCAGTTCTTC. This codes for CASSRGGTSRPSYNEQFF.

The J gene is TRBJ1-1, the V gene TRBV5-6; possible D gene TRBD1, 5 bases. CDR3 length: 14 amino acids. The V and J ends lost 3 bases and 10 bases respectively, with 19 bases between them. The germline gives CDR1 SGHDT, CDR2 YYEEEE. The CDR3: CASSWSGTAGGAFF. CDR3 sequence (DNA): TGTGCCAGCAGCTGGTCCGGGACGGCGGGGGGAGCTTTCTTT.

The chain's CDR3 is CASSYLAGGPYEQYF. The CDR3 DNA follows: TGTGCCAGCAGTTACTTAGCGGGGGGGCCCTACGAGCAGTACTTC. The chain uses TRBV6-5 and TRBJ2-7; 11 nucleotides match TRBD2. The CDR3 is 15 residues long. V shed 1 base and J 2 bases; nucleotides not matched to a gene: 1. Germline V CDR1 and CDR2: MNHEY, SVGAGI.

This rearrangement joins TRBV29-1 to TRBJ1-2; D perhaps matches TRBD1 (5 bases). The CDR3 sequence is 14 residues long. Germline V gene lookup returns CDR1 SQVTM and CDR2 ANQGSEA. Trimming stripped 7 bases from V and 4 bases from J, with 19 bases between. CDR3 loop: CSADLSGLPYGYTF. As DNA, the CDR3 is TGCAGCGCAGACCTTTCGGGACTCCCCTATGGCTACACCTTC.

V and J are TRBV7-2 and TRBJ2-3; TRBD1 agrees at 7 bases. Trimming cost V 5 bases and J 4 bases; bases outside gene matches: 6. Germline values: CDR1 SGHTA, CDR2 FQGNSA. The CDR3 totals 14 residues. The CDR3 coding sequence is TGTGCCAGCAGCCCGACAGGGAGCGCAGATACGCAGTATTTT. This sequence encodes CASSPTGSADTQYF.

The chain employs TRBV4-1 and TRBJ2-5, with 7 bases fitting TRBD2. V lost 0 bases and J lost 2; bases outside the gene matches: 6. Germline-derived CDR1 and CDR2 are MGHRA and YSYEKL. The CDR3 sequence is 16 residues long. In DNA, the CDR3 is TGCGCCAGCAGCCAAGAACCTAGCGGAGAGCAAGAGACCCAGTACTTC. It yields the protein CASSQEPSGEQETQYF.

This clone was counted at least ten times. CDR3 residues: CASSQASGSGANVLTF. DNA of the CDR3: TGTGCCAGCAGCCAAGCTAGCGGCTCTGGGGCCAACGTCCTGACTTTC. The J gene is TRBJ2-6, the V gene TRBV4-2, with 7 bases identical to TRBD2. The CDR3 sequence is 16 residues long. The germline gives CDR1 LGHNA, CDR2 YNFKEQ. V shed 1 base, J shed 0 bases, and the junction held 0 bases outside the gene matches.

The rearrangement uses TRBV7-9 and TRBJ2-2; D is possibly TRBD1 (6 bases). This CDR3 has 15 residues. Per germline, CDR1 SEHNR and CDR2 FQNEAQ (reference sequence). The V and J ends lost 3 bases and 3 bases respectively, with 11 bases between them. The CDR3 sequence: CASSFLQGDTGELFF. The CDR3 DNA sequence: TGTGCCAGCAGCTTTCTACAGGGCGACACCGGGGAGCTGTTTTTT.

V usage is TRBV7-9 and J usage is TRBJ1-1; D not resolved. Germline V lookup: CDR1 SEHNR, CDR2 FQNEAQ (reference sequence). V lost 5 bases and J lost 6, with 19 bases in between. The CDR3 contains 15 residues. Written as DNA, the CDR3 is TGTGCCAGCAGCCCCACACCCCCCTCGTACCCTGAAGCTTTCTTT. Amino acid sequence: CASSPTPPSYPEAFF.

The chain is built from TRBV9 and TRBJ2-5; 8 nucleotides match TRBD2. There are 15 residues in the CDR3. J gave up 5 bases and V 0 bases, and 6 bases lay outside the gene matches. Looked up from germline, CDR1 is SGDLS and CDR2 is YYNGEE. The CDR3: CASSVGRGGLETQYF. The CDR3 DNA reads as TGTGCCAGCAGCGTAGGCCGGGGGGGCCTCGAGACCCAGTACTTC.

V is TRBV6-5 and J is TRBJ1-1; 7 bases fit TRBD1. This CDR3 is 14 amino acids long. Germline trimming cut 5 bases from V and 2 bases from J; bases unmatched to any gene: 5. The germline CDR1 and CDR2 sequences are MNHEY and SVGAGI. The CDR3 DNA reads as TGTGCCAGCAGTCACAGGGGCGGCAACACTGAAGCTTTCTTT. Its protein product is CASSHRGGNTEAFF.

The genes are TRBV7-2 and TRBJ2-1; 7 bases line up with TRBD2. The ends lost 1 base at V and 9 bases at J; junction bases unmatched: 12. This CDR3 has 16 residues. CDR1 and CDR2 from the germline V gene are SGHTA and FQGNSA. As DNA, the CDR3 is TGTGCCAGCAGCTTAGTAGGGGCCCCGGGAGGTGCTGAGCAGTTCTTC. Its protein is CASSLVGAPGGAEQFF.

CDR3 nucleotide sequence: TGTGCCAGCTCCCAGGAAATCTATGGCTACACCTTC. Its translation is CASSQEIYGYTF. J is TRBJ1-2 and V is TRBV7-2, with unresolved D. V lost 8 bases and J lost 4, with 11 bases in between. The CDR3 has 12 residues. Germline lookup yields CDR1 SGHTA and CDR2 FQGNSA.

DNA of the CDR3: TGTGCCAGCAATCCACTAGCGGGGGACCAAGAGACCCAGTACTTC. It is translated as CASNPLAGDQETQYF. The chain couples TRBV6-1 to TRBJ2-5; TRBD2 agrees at 11 bases. This CDR3 region has 15 residues. The germline V gene encodes CDR1 MNHNS and CDR2 SASEGT. J was trimmed by 0 bases and V by 7 bases; bases with no gene match: 4.

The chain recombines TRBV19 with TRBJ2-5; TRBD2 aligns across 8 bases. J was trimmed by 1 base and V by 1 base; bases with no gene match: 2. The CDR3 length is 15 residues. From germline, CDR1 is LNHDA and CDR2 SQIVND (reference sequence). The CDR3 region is CASSIGGGIQETQYF. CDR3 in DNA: TGTGCCAGTAGTATAGGCGGGGGGATCCAAGAGACCCAGTACTTC. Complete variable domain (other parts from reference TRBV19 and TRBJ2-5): DGGITQSPKYLFRKEGQNVTLSCEQNLNHDAMYWYRQDPGQGLRLIYYSQIVNDFQKGDIAEGYSVSREKKESFPLTVTSAQKNPTAFYLCASSIGGGIQETQYFGPGTRLLVL.

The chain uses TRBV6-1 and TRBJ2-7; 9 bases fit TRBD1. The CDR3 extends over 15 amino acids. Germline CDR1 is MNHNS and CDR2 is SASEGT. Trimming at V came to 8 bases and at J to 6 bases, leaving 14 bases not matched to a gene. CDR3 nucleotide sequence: TGTGCCAGCTCTCCTCCGGGACAGGGTTTTAGCGAGCAGTACTTC. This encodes CASSPPGQGFSEQYF.

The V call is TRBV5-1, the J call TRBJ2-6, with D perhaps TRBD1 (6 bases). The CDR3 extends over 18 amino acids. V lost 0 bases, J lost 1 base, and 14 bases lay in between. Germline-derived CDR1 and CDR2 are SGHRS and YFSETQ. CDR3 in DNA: TGCGCCAGCAGCTTGGCTTCCGGGCAGGGGTCTGGGGCCAACGTCCTGACTTTC. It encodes CASSLASGQGSGANVLTF.

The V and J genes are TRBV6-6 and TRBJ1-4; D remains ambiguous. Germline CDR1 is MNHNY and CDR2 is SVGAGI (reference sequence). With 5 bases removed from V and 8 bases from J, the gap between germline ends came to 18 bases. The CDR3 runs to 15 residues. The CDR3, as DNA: TGTGCCAGCAGTCAAGTGGCGGGTCGAGACGAAAAACTGTTTTTT. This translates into CASSQVAGRDEKLFF.

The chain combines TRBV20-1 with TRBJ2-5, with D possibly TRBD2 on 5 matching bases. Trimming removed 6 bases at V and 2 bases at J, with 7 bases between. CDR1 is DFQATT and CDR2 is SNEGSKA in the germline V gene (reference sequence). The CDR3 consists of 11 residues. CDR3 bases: TGCAGTGCAGGGAGACAAGAGACCCAGTACTTC. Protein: CSAGRQETQYF.

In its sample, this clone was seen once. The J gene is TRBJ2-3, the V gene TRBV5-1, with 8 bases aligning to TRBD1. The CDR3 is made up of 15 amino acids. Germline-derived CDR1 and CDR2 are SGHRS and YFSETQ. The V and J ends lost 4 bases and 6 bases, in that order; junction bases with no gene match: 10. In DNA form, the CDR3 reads TGCGCCAGCAGCCCCCCCGGGACAGGAAGGGATACGCAGTATTTT. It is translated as CASSPPGTGRDTQYF.

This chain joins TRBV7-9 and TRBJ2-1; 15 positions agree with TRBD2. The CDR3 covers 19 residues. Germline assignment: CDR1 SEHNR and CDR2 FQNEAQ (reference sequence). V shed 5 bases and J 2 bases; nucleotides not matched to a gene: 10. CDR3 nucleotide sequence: TGTGCCAGCAGCACTATATTCGGGACTAGCGGGGGGACCTACAATGAGCAGTTCTTC. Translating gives CASSTIFGTSGGTYNEQFF.